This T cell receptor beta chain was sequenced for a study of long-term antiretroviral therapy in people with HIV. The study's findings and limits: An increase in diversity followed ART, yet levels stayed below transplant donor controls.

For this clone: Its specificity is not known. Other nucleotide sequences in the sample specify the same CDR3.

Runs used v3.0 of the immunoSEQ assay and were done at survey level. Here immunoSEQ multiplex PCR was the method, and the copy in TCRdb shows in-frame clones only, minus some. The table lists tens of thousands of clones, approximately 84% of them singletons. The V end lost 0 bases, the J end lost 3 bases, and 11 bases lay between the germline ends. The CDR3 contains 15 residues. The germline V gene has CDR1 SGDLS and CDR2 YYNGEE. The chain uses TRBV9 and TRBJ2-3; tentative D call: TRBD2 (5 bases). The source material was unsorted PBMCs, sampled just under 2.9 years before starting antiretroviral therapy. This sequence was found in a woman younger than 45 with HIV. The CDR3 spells CASSVAGGRTDTQYF. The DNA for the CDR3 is TGTGCCAGCAGCGTAGCTGGAGGTCGAACAGATACGCAGTATTTT. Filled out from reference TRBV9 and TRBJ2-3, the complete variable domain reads DSGVTQTPKHLITATGQRVTLRCSPRSGDLSVYWYQQSLDQGLQFLIQYYNGEERAKGNILERFSAQQFPDLHSELNLSSLELGDSALYFCASSVAGGRTDTQYFGPGTRLTVL.